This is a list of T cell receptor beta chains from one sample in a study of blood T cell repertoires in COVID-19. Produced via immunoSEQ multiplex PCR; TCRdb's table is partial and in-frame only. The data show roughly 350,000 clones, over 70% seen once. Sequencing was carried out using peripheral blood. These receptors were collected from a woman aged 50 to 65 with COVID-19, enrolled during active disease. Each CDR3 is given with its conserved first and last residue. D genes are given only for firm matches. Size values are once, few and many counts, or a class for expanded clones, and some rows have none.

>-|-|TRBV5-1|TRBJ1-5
TGCGCCAGCAGCCAGTGGGGCATGAATAGCAATCAGCCCCAGCATTTT
CASSQWGMNSNQPQHF
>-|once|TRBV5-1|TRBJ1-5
TGCGCCAGCAGCCCGGACAGTTATAGCAATCAGCCCCAGCATTTT
CASSPDSYSNQPQHF
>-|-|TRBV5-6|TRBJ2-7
TGTGCCAGCAGTCTGATGGGGAGCTCCTACGAGCAGTACTTC
CASSLMGSSYEQYF
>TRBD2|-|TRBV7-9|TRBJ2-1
TGTGCCAGCAGCTTAAGGCTAGCGGGAGGAAGGGTCAATGAGCAGTTCTTC
CASSLRLAGGRVNEQFF
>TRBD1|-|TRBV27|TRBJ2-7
TGTGCCAGCAGTTTATCATGGGGGACAGGGCATCGCGAGCAGTACTTC
CASSLSWGTGHREQYF
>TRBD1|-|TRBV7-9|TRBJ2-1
TGTGCCAGCAGCTTAGCAGGGGGCCAAAGGGAGCAGTTCTTC
CASSLAGGQREQFF
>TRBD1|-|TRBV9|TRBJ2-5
TGTGCCAGCAGCGTAGGAGACAGGGTTGAGACCCAGTACTTC
CASSVGDRVETQYF
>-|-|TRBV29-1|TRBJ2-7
TGCAGCGTTGAAGACCCCAGGGGCCGATCCTACGAGCAGTACTTC
CSVEDPRGRSYEQYF
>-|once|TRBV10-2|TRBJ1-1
TGCGCCAGCAGTCAGGGCCCTCGTCTGAACACTGAAGCTTTCTTT
CASSQGPRLNTEAFF
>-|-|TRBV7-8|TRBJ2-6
TGTGCCAGCAGCTTCCGTGCAGGGGTAACTGGGGCCAACGTCCTGACTTTC
CASSFRAGVTGANVLTF
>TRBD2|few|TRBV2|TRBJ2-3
TGTGCCAGCGGACGGGAGCGGGGAAAAGATACGCAGTATTTT
CASGRERGKDTQYF
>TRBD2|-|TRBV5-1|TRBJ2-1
TGCGCCAGCAGCTTGGGACTAGCGGGAACGGATGAGCAGTTCTTC
CASSLGLAGTDEQFF
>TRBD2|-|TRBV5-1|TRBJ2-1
TGCGCCAGCGGTCTCCGGCTAGCGGGGGTGAATGAGCAGTTCTTC
CASGLRLAGVNEQFF
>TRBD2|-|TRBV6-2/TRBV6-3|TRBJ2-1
TGTGCCAGCAGTTACGTTAGCGGGAGGGCGACGAATGAGCAGTTCTTC
CASSYVSGRATNEQFF
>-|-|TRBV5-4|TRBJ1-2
TGTGCCACCGACCCTGAGTCGGGAGGGGCGGGCTACACCTTC
CATDPESGGAGYTF
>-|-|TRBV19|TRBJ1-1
TGTGCCAGTAGTAACCGGGACTATGAAGCTTTCTTT
CASSNRDYEAFF
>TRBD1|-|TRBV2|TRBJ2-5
TGTGCCAGCAGTAGGACAGGCCAAGAGACCCAGTACTTC
CASSRTGQETQYF
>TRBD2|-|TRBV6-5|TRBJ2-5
TGTGCCAGCAGGCGGGGGGCGGGAGAGACCCAGTACTTC
CASRRGAGETQYF